One T cell receptor (beta chain) is described in this entry. Its specificity is not known. The data derive from a study of identical twins. Study outcomes and limitations: Invariant MAIT and iNKT cells could partly confound zero-insertion analyses. Among out-of-frame alpha sequences shared by twins, low generation probability occurred in excess. Cross-sectional statistics, not tracking of the same donors, supported the conclusions.

Trimming cost V 1 base and J 5 bases, with 9 bases left between them. The CDR3 loop spans 14 amino acids. The germline CDR1 and CDR2 sequences are DFQATT and SNEGSKA (reference sequence). TCRdb re-derived calls from the 5' RACE reads in MiXCR, one entry per CDR3 protein. The sample consists of around 1.7 million distinct CDR3 sequences, around a third of them appearing once. The sequencing input was cord blood. J is TRBJ1-6 and V is TRBV20-1; a weak D match, TRBD1 (6 bases). The clonotype originates from a newborn girl in good health. The CDR3 spells CSARGAGDNSPLHF. The CDR3 DNA reads TGCAGTGCTAGAGGGGCAGGGGATAATTCACCCCTCCACTTT.